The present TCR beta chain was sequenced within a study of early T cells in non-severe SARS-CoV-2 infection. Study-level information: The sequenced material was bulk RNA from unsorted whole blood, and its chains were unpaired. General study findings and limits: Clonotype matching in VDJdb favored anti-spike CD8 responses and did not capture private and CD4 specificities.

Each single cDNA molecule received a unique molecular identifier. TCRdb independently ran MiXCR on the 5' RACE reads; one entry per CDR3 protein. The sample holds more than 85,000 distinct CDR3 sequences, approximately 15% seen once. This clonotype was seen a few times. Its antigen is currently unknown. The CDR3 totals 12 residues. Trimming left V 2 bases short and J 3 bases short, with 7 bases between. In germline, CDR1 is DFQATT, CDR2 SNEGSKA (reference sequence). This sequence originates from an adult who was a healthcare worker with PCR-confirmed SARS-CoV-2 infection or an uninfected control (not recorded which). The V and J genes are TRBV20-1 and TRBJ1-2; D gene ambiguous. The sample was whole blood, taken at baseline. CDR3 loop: CSARYRDYGYTF. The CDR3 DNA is TGCAGTGCTAGATACCGGGACTATGGCTACACCTTC.